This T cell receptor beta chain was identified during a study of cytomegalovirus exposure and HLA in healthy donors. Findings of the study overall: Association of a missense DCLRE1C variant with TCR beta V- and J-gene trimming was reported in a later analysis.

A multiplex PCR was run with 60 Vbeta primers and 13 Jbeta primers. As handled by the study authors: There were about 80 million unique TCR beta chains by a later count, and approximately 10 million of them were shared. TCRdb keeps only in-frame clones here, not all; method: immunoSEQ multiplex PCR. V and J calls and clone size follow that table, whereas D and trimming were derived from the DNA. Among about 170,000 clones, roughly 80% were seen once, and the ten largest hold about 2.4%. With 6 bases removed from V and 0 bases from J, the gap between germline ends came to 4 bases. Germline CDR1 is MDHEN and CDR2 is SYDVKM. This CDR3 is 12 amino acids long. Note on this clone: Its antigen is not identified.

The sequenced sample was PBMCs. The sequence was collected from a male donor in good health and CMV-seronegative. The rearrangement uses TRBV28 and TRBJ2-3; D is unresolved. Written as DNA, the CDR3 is TGTGCCAGCAGCCAAAGCACAGATACGCAGTATTTT. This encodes CASSQSTDTQYF.